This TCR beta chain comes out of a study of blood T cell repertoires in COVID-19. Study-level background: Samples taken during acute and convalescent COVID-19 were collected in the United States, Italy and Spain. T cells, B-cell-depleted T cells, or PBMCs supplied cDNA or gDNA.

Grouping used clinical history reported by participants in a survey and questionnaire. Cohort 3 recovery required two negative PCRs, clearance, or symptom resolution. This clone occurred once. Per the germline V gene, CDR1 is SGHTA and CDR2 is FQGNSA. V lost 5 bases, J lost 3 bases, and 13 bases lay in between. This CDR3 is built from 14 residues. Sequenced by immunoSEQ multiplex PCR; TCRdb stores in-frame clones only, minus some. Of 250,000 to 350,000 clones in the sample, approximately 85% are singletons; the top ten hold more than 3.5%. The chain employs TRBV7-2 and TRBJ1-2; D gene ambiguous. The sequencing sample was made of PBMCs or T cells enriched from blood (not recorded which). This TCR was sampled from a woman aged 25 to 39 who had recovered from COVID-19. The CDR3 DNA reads TGTGCCAGCAGCCCACCTGTCATAGACTATGGCTACACCTTC. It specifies CASSPPVIDYGYTF.